This T cell receptor beta chain appears in the sequencing data of a study of T-cell memory formation after mild COVID-19. Study results and limitations: A balance of CD4 and CD8 characterized clones contracting day 15 to 85, whereas later expanders leaned CD4+. Pre-infection memory harbored some responding clones, suggesting cross-reactive memory joined. Clones that contracted clustered mainly in CM and EM if CD4+ and in EMRA if CD8+.

V lost 8 bases to trimming and J lost 0 bases, with 11 bases between them. This CDR3 has 14 residues. A word on this clonotype: The target antigen is unknown.

The 5'RACE method, run with constant-segment primers, produced TCR alpha and TCR beta cDNA libraries (carrying sample barcodes and UMIs). TCRdb reanalysed the 5' RACE reads using MiXCR and keeps one entry per CDR3 protein. The data contain about 470,000 distinct CDR3 sequences, roughly 23% of them singletons. The receptor was isolated from an adult woman who had mild COVID-19 (a few samples of this study predate the infection). Cell type and time point are not known. The sequenced material came from PBMCs or a T cell subset sorted from them (not recorded which). The chain links TRBV12-3 or TRBV12-4 to TRBJ2-4; D might be TRBD2 (6 bases). The CDR3 here is CASRGRLAKNIQYF. The CDR3 DNA reads as TGTGCCAGCCGGGGGAGGTTAGCCAAAAACATTCAGTACTTC.